This TCR beta chain was identified during a study of CD8 T cells in ankylosing spondylitis. TCRdb recomputed calls from the 5' RACE reads with MiXCR, one row per CDR3 protein. The sample holds about 270,000 distinct CDR3 sequences, more than 25% seen once. The clonotype comes from a male donor with ankylosing spondylitis or in good health (not recorded which). The sequencing input was blood, either unsorted or a sorted T cell fraction (not recorded which).

The CDR3 DNA sequence: TGTGCCAGCAGACAGGACAGGGGGCCGAATCAGCCCCAGCATTTT. Translated: CASRQDRGPNQPQHF. The rearrangement joins TRBV12-3 or TRBV12-4 to TRBJ1-5, with 11 bases that match TRBD1. Losses at the gene ends were 6 bases for V and 4 bases for J; bases not matched to a gene: 5. The CDR3 runs to 15 residues.